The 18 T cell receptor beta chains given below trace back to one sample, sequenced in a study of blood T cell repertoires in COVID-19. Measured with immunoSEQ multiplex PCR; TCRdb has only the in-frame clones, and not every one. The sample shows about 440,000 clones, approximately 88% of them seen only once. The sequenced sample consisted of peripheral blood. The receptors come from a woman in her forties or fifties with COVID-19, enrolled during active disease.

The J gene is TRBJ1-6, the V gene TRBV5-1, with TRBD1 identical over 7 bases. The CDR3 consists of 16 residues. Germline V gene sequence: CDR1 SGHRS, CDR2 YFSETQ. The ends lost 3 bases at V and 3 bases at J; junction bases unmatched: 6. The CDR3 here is CASSSQGLDYNSPLHF. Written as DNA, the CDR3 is TGCGCCAGCAGCTCACAGGGGTTGGACTATAATTCACCCCTCCACTTT.

CDR3 DNA sequence: TGCAGCGCCAAGACAGGGAGCTCCTATAATTCACCCCTCCACTTT. The encoded protein is CSAKTGSSYNSPLHF. This chain joins TRBV29-1 and TRBJ1-6, with TRBD1 matching 7 bases. The J segment lost 0 bases and the V segment lost 7 bases, leaving 6 bases of the junction unmatched. The CDR3 is 15 amino acids. The V gene's germline CDR1 is SQVTM and CDR2 ANQGSEA.

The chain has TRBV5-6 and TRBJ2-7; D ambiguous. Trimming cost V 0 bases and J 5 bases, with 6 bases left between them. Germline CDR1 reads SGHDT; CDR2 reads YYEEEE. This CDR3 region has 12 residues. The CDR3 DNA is TGTGCCAGCAGCTTGGGCACAGACGAGCAGTACTTC. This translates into CASSLGTDEQYF.

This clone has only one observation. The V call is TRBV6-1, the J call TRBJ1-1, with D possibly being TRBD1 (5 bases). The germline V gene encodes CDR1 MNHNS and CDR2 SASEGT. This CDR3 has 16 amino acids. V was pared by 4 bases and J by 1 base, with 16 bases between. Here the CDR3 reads CASSGAGVNPNTEAFF. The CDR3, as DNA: TGTGCCAGCAGTGGGGCGGGGGTAAACCCGAACACTGAAGCTTTCTTT.

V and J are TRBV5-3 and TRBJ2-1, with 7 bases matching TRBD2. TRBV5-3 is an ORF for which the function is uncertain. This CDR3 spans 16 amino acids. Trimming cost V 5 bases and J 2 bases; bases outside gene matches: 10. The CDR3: CARRPRGTTTYNEQFF. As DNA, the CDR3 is TGTGCCAGAAGGCCGCGGGGGACGACCACCTACAATGAGCAGTTCTTC.

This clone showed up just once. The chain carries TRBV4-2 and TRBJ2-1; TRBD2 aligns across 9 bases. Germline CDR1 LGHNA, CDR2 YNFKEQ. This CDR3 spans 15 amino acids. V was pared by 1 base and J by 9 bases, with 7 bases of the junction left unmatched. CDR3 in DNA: TGTGCCAGCAGCCAAGTCCTCGATAGCGGGGGTGAGCAGTTCTTC. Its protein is CASSQVLDSGGEQFF.

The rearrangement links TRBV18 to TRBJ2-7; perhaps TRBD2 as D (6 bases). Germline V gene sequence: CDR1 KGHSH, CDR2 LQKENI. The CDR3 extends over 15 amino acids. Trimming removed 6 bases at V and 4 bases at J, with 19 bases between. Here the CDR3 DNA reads TGTGCCAGCTCGCGTACTGGGACTTGGGGGTACGAGCAGTACTTC. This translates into CASSRTGTWGYEQYF.

The CDR3 DNA is TGTGCCAGCACCGACAGGGGTAACACTGAAGCTTTCTTT. Protein product: CASTDRGNTEAFF. The V gene is TRBV12-3 or TRBV12-4, the J gene TRBJ1-1; 8 bases agree with TRBD1. The CDR3 length is 13 residues. Trimming cost V 7 bases and J 2 bases; bases outside gene matches: 3.

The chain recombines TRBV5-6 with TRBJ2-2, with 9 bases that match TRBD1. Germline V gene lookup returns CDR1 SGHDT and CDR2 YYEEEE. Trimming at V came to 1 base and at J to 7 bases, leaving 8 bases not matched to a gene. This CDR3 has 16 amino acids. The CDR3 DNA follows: TGTGCCAGCAGCTTGTACGGGACAGGGAGGGTCGGGGAGCTGTTTTTT. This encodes CASSLYGTGRVGELFF.

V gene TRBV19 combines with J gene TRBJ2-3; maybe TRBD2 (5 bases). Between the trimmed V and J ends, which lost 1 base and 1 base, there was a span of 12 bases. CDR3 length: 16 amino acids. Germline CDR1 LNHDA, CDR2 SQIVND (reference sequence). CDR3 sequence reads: CASSIARGPGTDTQYF. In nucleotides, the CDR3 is TGTGCCAGTAGTATAGCCCGGGGTCCGGGCACAGATACGCAGTATTTT. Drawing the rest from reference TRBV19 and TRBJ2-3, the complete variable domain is DGGITQSPKYLFRKEGQNVTLSCEQNLNHDAMYWYRQDPGQGLRLIYYSQIVNDFQKGDIAEGYSVSREKKESFPLTVTSAQKNPTAFYLCASSIARGPGTDTQYFGPGTRLTVL.

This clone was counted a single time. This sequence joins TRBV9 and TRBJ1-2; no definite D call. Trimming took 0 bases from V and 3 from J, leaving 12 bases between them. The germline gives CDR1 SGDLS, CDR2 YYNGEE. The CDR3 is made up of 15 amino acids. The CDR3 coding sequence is TGTGCCAGCAGCGTAGACCCCGGGAAGGACTATGGCTACACCTTC. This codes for CASSVDPGKDYGYTF. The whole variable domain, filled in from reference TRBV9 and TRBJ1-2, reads DSGVTQTPKHLITATGQRVTLRCSPRSGDLSVYWYQQSLDQGLQFLIQYYNGEERAKGNILERFSAQQFPDLHSELNLSSLELGDSALYFCASSVDPGKDYGYTFGSGTRLTVV.

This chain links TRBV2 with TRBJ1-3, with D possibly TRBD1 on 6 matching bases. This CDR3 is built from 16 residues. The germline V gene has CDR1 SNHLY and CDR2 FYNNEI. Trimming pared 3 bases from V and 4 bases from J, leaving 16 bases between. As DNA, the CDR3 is TGTGCCAGCAGTGAGTTGAAGGGGGTAGGAGGAAACACCATATATTTT. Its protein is CASSELKGVGGNTIYF.

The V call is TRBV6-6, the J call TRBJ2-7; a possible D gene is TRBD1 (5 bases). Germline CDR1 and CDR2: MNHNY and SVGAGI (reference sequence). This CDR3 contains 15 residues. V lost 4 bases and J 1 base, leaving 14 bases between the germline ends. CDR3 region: CASSSIFRQSYEQYF. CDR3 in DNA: TGTGCCAGCAGTTCGATATTCAGACAGTCCTACGAGCAGTACTTC.

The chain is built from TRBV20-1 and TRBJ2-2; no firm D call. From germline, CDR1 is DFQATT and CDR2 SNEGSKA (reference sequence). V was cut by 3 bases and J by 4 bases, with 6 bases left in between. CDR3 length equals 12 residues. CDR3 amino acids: CSASAGTGELFF. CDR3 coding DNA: TGCAGTGCTAGTGCCGGCACCGGGGAGCTGTTTTTT.

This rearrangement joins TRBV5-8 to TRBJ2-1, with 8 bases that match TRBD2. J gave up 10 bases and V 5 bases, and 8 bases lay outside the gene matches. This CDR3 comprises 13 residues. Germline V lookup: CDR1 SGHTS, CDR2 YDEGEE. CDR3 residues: CASRPGTRWEQFF. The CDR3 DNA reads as TGTGCCAGCAGGCCCGGGACTAGATGGGAGCAGTTCTTC.

The CDR3 loop is CASSQVPRGPHEQFF. The CDR3, as DNA: TGTGCCAGCAGCCAAGTGCCGCGGGGGCCCCATGAGCAGTTCTTC. The V gene is TRBV4-2, the J gene TRBJ2-1; D might be TRBD2 (7 bases). Trimming stripped 1 base from V and 8 bases from J, with 15 bases between. CDR3 length: 15 residues. In germline, CDR1 is LGHNA, CDR2 YNFKEQ.

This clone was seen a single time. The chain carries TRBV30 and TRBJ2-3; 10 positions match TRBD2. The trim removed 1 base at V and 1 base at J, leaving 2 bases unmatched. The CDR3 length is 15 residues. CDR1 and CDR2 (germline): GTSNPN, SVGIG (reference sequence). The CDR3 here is CAWSALAGGTDTQYF. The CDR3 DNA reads TGTGCCTGGAGTGCTCTAGCGGGGGGCACAGATACGCAGTATTTT.

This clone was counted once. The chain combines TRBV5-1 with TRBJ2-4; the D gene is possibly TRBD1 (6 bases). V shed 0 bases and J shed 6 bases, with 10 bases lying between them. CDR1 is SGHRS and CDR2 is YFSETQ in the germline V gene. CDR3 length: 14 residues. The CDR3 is CASSLGRGGNIQYF. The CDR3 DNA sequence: TGCGCCAGCAGCTTGGGTAGAGGGGGAAACATTCAGTACTTC. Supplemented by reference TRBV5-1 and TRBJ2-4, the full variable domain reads KAGVTQTPRYLIKTRGQQVTLSCSPISGHRSVSWYQQTPGQGLQFLFEYFSETQRNKGNFPGRFSGRQFSNSRSEMNVSTLELGDSALYLCASSLGRGGNIQYFGAGTRLSVL.